Each of the 5 T cell receptor beta chains below was sequenced from the same sample in a study of vaccination and CD4 T cells after COVID-19. At the Johns Hopkins FTIC core, DNA taken from cultured CD4+ T cells was sequenced by way of the Oncomine TCR Beta short-read assay. One entry per CDR3 protein results from TCRdb running MiXCR on the PCR reads. The table has under 30,000 distinct CDR3 sequences, around 43% seen once. Antigens for these TCRs are unknown. The sample's treatment: approximately 9-day PBMC culture with coronavirus spike peptide pools or control peptides (ViraFEST assay). Source: CD4+ T cells from blood, cultured in vitro, taken before SARS-CoV-2 vaccination. The source of these receptors is a human donor who received a COVID-19 vaccine.

The chain employs TRBV6-1 and TRBJ1-6, with D hard to call. Germline V gene lookup returns CDR1 MNHNS and CDR2 SASEGT. Trimming removed 7 bases at V and 6 bases at J, with 7 bases between. The CDR3 runs 12 residues. CDR3: CASTLGNSPLHF. CDR3 bases: TGTGCCAGCACTCTTGGTAATTCACCCCTCCACTTT.

The chain combines TRBV27 with TRBJ2-2, with D hard to call. Trimming left V 3 bases short and J 3 bases short, with 2 bases between. Germline V CDR1 and CDR2: MNHEY, SMNVEV (reference sequence). This CDR3 contains 12 residues. The CDR3 loop is CASSLYTGELFF. The CDR3 nucleotides are TGTGCCAGCAGTTTGTACACCGGGGAGCTGTTTTTT.

This clonotype has only a few counts. CDR3 loop: CASSYPGTSRDTQYF. CDR3 coding DNA: TGTGCCAGCAGTTACCCCGGGACTAGTAGAGATACGCAGTATTTT. V and J are TRBV6-5 and TRBJ2-3; TRBD2 aligns across 8 bases. V was pared by 2 bases and J by 5 bases, with 6 bases of the junction left unmatched. Germline CDR1 is MNHEY and CDR2 is SVGAGI. CDR3 length: 15 amino acids.

This clonotype was observed a handful of times. The chain couples TRBV10-2 to TRBJ1-2, with 7 bases aligning to TRBD1. CDR1 is WSHSY, CDR2 SAAADI, per germline. J lost 4 bases, V lost 6 bases, and 11 bases had no gene match. This CDR3 contains 15 residues. CDR3 sequence: CASSPTGVNTYGYTF. CDR3 bases: TGCGCCAGCAGCCCCACAGGGGTAAATACCTATGGCTACACCTTC.

CDR3 bases: TGTGCCAGCAGCCAAGATACTCCAGCCGCGGGGGTCTCCTACAATGAGCAGTTCTTC. Translated: CASSQDTPAAGVSYNEQFF. The genes are TRBV4-2 and TRBJ2-1; 7 bases map to TRBD2. There are 19 residues in the CDR3. Trimming cost V 0 bases and J 0 bases; bases outside gene matches: 11. Germline V lookup: CDR1 LGHNA, CDR2 YNFKEQ.